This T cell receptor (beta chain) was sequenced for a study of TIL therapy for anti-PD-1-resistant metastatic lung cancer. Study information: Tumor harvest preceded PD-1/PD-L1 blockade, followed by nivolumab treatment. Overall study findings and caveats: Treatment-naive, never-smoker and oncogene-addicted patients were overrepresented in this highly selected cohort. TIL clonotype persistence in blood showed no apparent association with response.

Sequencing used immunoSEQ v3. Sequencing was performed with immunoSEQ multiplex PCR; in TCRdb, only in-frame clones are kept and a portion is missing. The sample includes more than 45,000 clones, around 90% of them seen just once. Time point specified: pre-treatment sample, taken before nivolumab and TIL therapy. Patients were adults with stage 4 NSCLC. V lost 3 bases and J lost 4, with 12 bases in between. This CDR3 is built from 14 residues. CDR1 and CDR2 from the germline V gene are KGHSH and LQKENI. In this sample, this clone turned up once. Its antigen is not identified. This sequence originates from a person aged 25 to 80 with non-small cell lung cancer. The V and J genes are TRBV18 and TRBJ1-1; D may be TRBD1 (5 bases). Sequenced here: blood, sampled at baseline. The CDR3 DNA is TGTGCCAGCTCACCGGGACTAGGGCCCACTGAAGCTTTCTTT. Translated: CASSPGLGPTEAFF.